Presented here are 9 T cell receptor beta chains from one specimen sequenced in a study of early T cells in non-severe SARS-CoV-2 infection. One entry per CDR3 protein results from TCRdb running MiXCR on the 5' RACE reads. This repertoire shows about 50,000 distinct CDR3 sequences, about 10% found once; its top ten account for under 15%. Specimen: whole blood. These receptors all stem from an adult who was a healthcare worker with PCR-confirmed SARS-CoV-2 infection or an uninfected control (not recorded which).

This clonotype was counted between two and nine times. V usage is TRBV3-1 and J usage is TRBJ1-6, with TRBD1 as a possible D gene (6 bases). This CDR3 contains 16 residues. Germline V gene sequence: CDR1 LGHDT, CDR2 YNNKEL (reference sequence). V lost 2 bases and J lost 6, with 14 bases in between. The CDR3 DNA reads as TGTGCCAGCAGCCAATATCTTTCCAGGGGTAATTCACCCCTCCACTTT. This translates into CASSQYLSRGNSPLHF.

This clonotype was counted at least ten times. The V and J genes are TRBV12-3 or TRBV12-4 and TRBJ1-5, with TRBD1 identical over 7 bases. Trimming took 3 bases from V and 7 from J; bases not matched to a gene: 6. The CDR3 extends over 14 amino acids. The CDR3 region is CASSFGGGGQPQHF. CDR3 nucleotides: TGTGCCAGCAGTTTCGGAGGGGGCGGACAGCCCCAGCATTTT.

This rearrangement joins TRBV29-1 to TRBJ1-2; a possible D gene is TRBD1 (5 bases). This CDR3 region has 14 residues. Trimming took off 1 base at V and 4 bases at J, with 13 bases between the two ends. Germline assignment: CDR1 SQVTM and CDR2 ANQGSEA. The CDR3 DNA reads TGCAGCGTTGAAGCCTGGGGGGGGAGCTATGGCTACACCTTC. Amino acid sequence: CSVEAWGGSYGYTF.

In this sample, this clonotype turned up a few times. J is TRBJ2-2 and V is TRBV20-1, with TRBD1 identical over 11 bases. The CDR3 covers 17 residues. The V and J ends lost 3 bases and 3 bases, in that order; junction bases with no gene match: 9. Germline lookup yields CDR1 DFQATT and CDR2 SNEGSKA (reference sequence). The CDR3 spells CSASPGTGGFDTGELFF. DNA for the CDR3: TGCAGTGCTAGCCCCGGGACAGGGGGTTTTGACACCGGGGAGCTGTTTTTT.

In its sample, this clonotype was seen many times. The chain employs TRBV6-6 and TRBJ1-5; D is ambiguous. V dropped 7 bases and J dropped 7 bases, with 11 bases sitting between them. This CDR3 spans 12 amino acids. CDR1 is MNHNY, CDR2 SVGAGI, per germline (reference sequence). CDR3 sequence: CASTLPGQPQHF. CDR3 coding DNA: TGTGCCAGCACCCTCCCGGGCCAGCCCCAGCATTTT.

Only a few counts were recorded for this clonotype. This sequence joins TRBV6-5 and TRBJ2-2, with D unclear. Trimming removed 2 bases from V and 4 bases from J, with 2 bases in between. Germline lookup yields CDR1 MNHEY and CDR2 SVGAGI. CDR3 length: 12 amino acids. The CDR3 DNA reads as TGTGCCAGCAGTTACGGCACCGGGGAGCTGTTTTTT. Amino acid sequence: CASSYGTGELFF.

This clonotype has at least ten counts. The J gene is TRBJ1-6, the V gene TRBV6-2 or TRBV6-3; D is possibly TRBD1 (6 bases). V was pared by 6 bases and J by 7 bases, with 10 bases between. Germline V lookup: CDR1 MNHEY, CDR2 SVGEGT. The CDR3 has 13 residues. The CDR3 loop reads CASSDRPNSPLHF. CDR3 nucleotide sequence: TGTGCCAGCAGCGACAGGCCGAATTCACCCCTCCACTTT.

This clonotype was seen many times. The chain employs TRBV9 and TRBJ2-1; the match to TRBD2 covers 12 bases. The CDR3 runs to 19 residues. CDR1 and CDR2 (germline): SGDLS, YYNGEE. V lost 1 base and J lost 3; bases outside the gene matches: 11. The DNA for the CDR3 is TGTGCCAGCAGCGTATATGTGACTAGCGGGAGTTCTCTCTACAATGAGCAGTTCTTC. This encodes CASSVYVTSGSSLYNEQFF.

This clonotype showed up many times. The chain has TRBV6-2 or TRBV6-3 and TRBJ2-1; D unclear. CDR1 is MNHEY and CDR2 is SVGEGT in the germline V gene. CDR3 length: 12 amino acids. V lost 3 bases, J lost 7 bases, and 7 bases lay in between. CDR3 in amino acids: CASSYGRNEQFF. CDR3 nucleotide sequence: TGTGCCAGCAGTTATGGTCGGAATGAGCAGTTCTTC.